This T cell receptor (beta chain) was profiled in a study of blood T cell repertoires in COVID-19 (dated by TCRdb to about 2020). General notes on the study: Samples covering the acute and convalescent phases of COVID-19 were provided by collaborators in the United States, Italy and Spain. Nearly every sample came with metadata listing a de-identified subject ID, COVID-19 status, age in years and sex. The prospective study material was composed of cDNA or gDNA derived from T cells, B-cell-depleted T cells, or PBMCs. The dataset comprised deeply sampled blood TCRbeta repertoires from subjects exposed to, actively infected with, or recovered from COVID-19. The repertoires were made available in a free public database intended to serve as a resource for research on the immune response to SARS-CoV-2. Samples were obtained from the ongoing ImmuneRACE study (first 160 participants) and from over 1,000 subjects provided by 6 global collaborators. Where available, HLA class I and class II types were taken from metadata supplied by the sample provider and were not determined by assay-based typing. Study-level results and caveats: The quantity of clinical and demographic metadata differed by source and by participant and was supplied without curation.

Notes on this clone: No antigen is known for it. Per-base qualities were not stored, and no clone one base away is much larger.

Whole blood was collected in K2EDTA tubes by collaborating institutions according to the institutions' own protocols. Collaborator samples were shipped for TCRbeta analysis as frozen whole blood, isolated PBMCs, or DNA extracted from either sample type. The immunoSEQ Assay, a bias-controlled multiplex PCR, was used to amplify TCRbeta CDR3 regions from genomic DNA. The study's own analysis went as follows. Nucleated cell counts per sample were estimated from amplification of reference gene primers within the assay. To quantify the absolute abundance of each unique TCRbeta CDR3 rearrangement, sequence reads were collapsed and filtered. For each sample, productive Simpson clonality was calculated as the square root of Simpson's diversity index over productive rearrangements. Here the immuneACCESS table is served through TCRdb, limited to in-frame sequences with V and J called. Missing clones are a known gap in these copies; in checked studies unresolved V genes cover under half, and the rest lacks a known reason. The DNA was the basis for D and trimming; V, J and clone size are from that table. This sample gives 150,000 to 160,000 clones in total; about 90% of them show up just once. The ten largest clones represent under 0.6% of the sample.

The germline V gene provides CDR1 MNHEY and CDR2 SVGEGT. Trimming accounts for 5 bases at V and 5 bases at J, while the number of junction bases matched to no gene is 6. The cysteine opens and the valine closes a CDR3 of 13 amino acids. Kept here is only the CDR3 DNA, which spans 39 bases and is read in frame from base 1. The material sequenced was peripheral blood. The sequence was collected from a man aged 50-59 years with acute or convalescent COVID-19. In this chain, TRBV6-2 or TRBV6-3 is recombined with TRBJ2-7, with 7 bases in between that match TRBD1. The CDR3 corresponds to CASSRDSPHEQYV. The bases read TGTGCCAGCAGTCGGGACAGCCCCCACGAGCAGTACGTC.